This T cell receptor beta chain was sequenced in a study of CD8+ T cells in alopecia areata. Points from the study as a whole: Lesional scalp, especially alopecia totalis/universalis, showed higher clonality than normal scalp.

Lesional scalp punch biopsies and peripheral blood came from alopecia areata patients. As regards this clone: Its antigen is still unknown.

The CDR3 loop spans 11 amino acids. CDR1 is SGHRS, CDR2 YFSETQ, per germline. V was trimmed by 4 bases and J by 2 bases, leaving 4 bases between them. Sequencing used cDNA as its template, made by extracting RNA and reverse transcribing it. Sequenced by immunoSEQ multiplex PCR; TCRdb stores in-frame clones only, minus some. The sample includes some 120,000 clones, roughly 50% of them seen just once. Sequencing was performed on NKG2D-low CD8+ T cells sorted from blood. V is TRBV5-1 and J is TRBJ2-7; unclear D gene. The receptor comes from a human donor with alopecia areata. In DNA form, the CDR3 reads TGCGCCAGCAGCGATGCCTACGAGCAGTACTTC. Translated: CASSDAYEQYF.